The clone carrying this T cell receptor (beta chain) was counted a single time. The data derive from a study of technical replicates of blood from a few donors. Repertoires were generated with immunoSEQ multiplex PCR, while TCRdb's copy carries only in-frame clones and drops some. The table lists more than 70,000 clones, roughly 96% of them singletons, with approximately 0.2% in the top ten. CDR1 is ENHRY and CDR2 is SYGVKD in the germline V gene. CDR3 length equals 16 residues. V shed 4 bases and J 2 bases; nucleotides not matched to a gene: 10. V is TRBV10-3 and J is TRBJ2-5; TRBD2 aligns across 7 bases. This clonotype was obtained from a human donor in good health. Material: T cells isolated from PBMCs. The CDR3: CAISGEGTGRQETQYF. Written as DNA, the CDR3 is TGTGCCATCAGTGGAGAGGGTACCGGGAGGCAAGAGACCCAGTACTTC.